A single sample gave rise to the 17 T cell receptor beta chains below, sequenced in a study of Graves' ophthalmopathy and Graves' hyperthyroidism (dated by TCRdb to the late 2010s). Reads for this sample came from an Illumina HiSeq 2000. For repertoire sequencing, TCR beta CDR3 regions were amplified from RNA transcripts. HTBI primers and the Qiagen OneStep RT-PCR kit were used in a first-round RT-PCR, which was followed by a second-round multiplex PCR, size selection and purification. TCRdb redid the processing of the public reads, applying fastp at Q25 and MiXCR, and retained in-frame beta chains. Each CDR3 protein gets just one entry, which takes the most common genes and DNA from the rows behind it. The sample table holds roughly 160,000 distinct CDR3 sequences, of which roughly 37% were seen once. In total, the top ten clones hold around 5.5% of the sample. Sequenced material: peripheral blood. These receptors were collected from a woman in her 40s with Graves' ophthalmopathy. Donor details come from another sample of the same person, matched by shared clones.

This clonotype appeared many times. The chain couples TRBV28 to TRBJ2-7; tentatively, D is TRBD2 (6 bases). V lost 3 bases, J lost 2 bases, and 14 bases lay in between. The length of the CDR3 is 15 residues. The germline gives CDR1 MDHEN, CDR2 SYDVKM. The CDR3, as DNA: TGTGCCAGCAGTTTCTCACTTAGCGGAACCTACGAGCAGTACTTC. Translation: CASSFSLSGTYEQYF. Using reference TRBV28 and TRBJ2-7 for the parts outside the CDR3, the full variable domain is DVKVTQSSRYLVKRTGEKVFLECVQDMDHENMFWYRQDPGLGLRLIYFSYDVKMKEKGDIPEGYSVSREKKERFSLILESASTNQTSMYLCASSFSLSGTYEQYFGPGTRLTVT.

This chain connects TRBV7-9 to TRBJ2-7; D is perhaps TRBD1 or TRBD2 (5 bases each). The CDR3 is made up of 14 amino acids. Germline values: CDR1 SEHNR, CDR2 FQNEAQ (reference sequence). Trimming took 1 base from V and 5 from J, leaving 12 bases between them. The CDR3: CASSLGVGTDEQYF. For the CDR3, the DNA is TGTGCCAGCAGCTTAGGTGTGGGGACCGACGAGCAGTACTTC.

This clonotype has just one count. The chain links TRBV5-5 to TRBJ2-6, with 7 bases aligning to TRBD1. The J call is in doubt because the DNA end fits TRBJ1-2 better. Germline CDR1 reads SGHKS; CDR2 reads YYEKEE (reference sequence). The CDR3 covers 15 residues. The chain's CDR3 is CASSGGGTVNDGYTF. The CDR3 DNA reads TGTGCCAGCAGCGGAGGTGGGACAGTAAACGATGGCTACACCTTC.

Many counts were recorded for this clonotype. The chain combines TRBV4-2 with TRBJ1-1; 9 nucleotides match TRBD1. CDR1 and CDR2 (germline): LGHNA, YNFKEQ. The ends lost 4 bases at V and 1 base at J; junction bases unmatched: 4. The CDR3 is 15 amino acids. The CDR3 reads CASSRADRGNTEAFF. The CDR3 DNA follows: TGTGCCAGCAGCCGCGCGGACAGGGGGAACACTGAAGCTTTCTTT.

V and J are TRBV28 and TRBJ1-1; the D gene is possibly TRBD1 (5 bases). The V end lost 6 bases, the J end lost 5 bases, and 16 bases lay between the germline ends. Germline CDR1 is MDHEN and CDR2 is SYDVKM. This CDR3 spans 14 amino acids. Written as DNA, the CDR3 is TGTGCCAGCAGACCTGCGTGGGGGGGGACTGAAGCTTTCTTT. This encodes CASRPAWGGTEAFF.

A note on this clonotype: The junction departs from the called germline gene at one end, perhaps through a read error. The gene calls are TRBV7-2 and TRBJ2-7; D might be TRBD1 or TRBD2, each matching 5 bases. CDR3 length: 14 amino acids. Per the germline V gene, CDR1 is SGHTA and CDR2 is FQGNSA. The CDR3 sequence is CVSTTWGKTYEQYF. The CDR3 region has the DNA TGTGTCAGCACCACGTGGGGGAAAACCTACGAGCAGTACTTC.

This clonotype was detected once. The V call is TRBV6-2 or TRBV6-3, the J call TRBJ1-1; 8 nucleotides line up with TRBD1. Germline assignment: CDR1 MNHEY and CDR2 SVGEGT. Germline trimming cut 2 bases from V and 0 bases from J; bases unmatched to any gene: 5. The CDR3 extends over 16 amino acids. The CDR3 DNA is TGTGCCAGCAGTTACCCCTCGGGACAGGTGAACACTGAAGCTTTCTTT. Protein product: CASSYPSGQVNTEAFF.

This clonotype has ten or more counts. The gene calls are TRBV19 and TRBJ1-5, with TRBD1 matching over 7 bases. Trimming cost V 7 bases and J 1 base; bases outside gene matches: 7. This CDR3 is built from 15 residues. Germline lookup yields CDR1 LNHDA and CDR2 SQIVND (reference sequence). This CDR3 reads CASTTGEGSNQPQHF. The CDR3 coding sequence is TGTGCCAGTACAACAGGGGAGGGGAGCAATCAGCCCCAGCATTTT.

This clonotype was counted a few times. The chain combines TRBV20-1 with TRBJ2-7; TRBD2 aligns across 8 bases. CDR3 size: 10 residues. Germline-derived CDR1 and CDR2 are DFQATT and SNEGSKA (reference sequence). Trimming took 7 bases from V and 10 from J; bases not matched to a gene: 6. CDR3: CSVYSGTQYF. CDR3 DNA sequence: TGCAGTGTGTATAGCGGGACTCAGTACTTC.

This clonotype was detected only a few times. The rearrangement links TRBV6-1 to TRBJ1-1; D is ambiguous. The germline V gene has CDR1 MNHNS and CDR2 SASEGT. This CDR3 is 12 amino acids long. V was clipped by 7 bases and J by 4 bases, with 10 bases between them. The CDR3, as DNA: TGTGCCAGCACTGGTTTGAGCACTGAAGCTTTCTTT. Its protein is CASTGLSTEAFF.

This clonotype was observed many times. The chain employs TRBV20-1 and TRBJ2-2; 13 bases fit TRBD2. Germline V gene data show CDR1 as DFQATT and CDR2 as SNEGSKA (reference sequence). The CDR3 loop spans 17 amino acids. Unmatched junction bases numbered 7, after V lost 5 bases and J lost 1 base. The CDR3 bases are TGCAGTGCTCCGGGAACTAGCGGGGGGGGGAACACCGGGGAGCTGTTTTTT. It codes for CSAPGTSGGGNTGELFF.

This clonotype was found many times. CDR3 bases: TGCAGTGCTGGGAGACTAGCGGGAGTCTACGAGCAGTACTTC. It translates to CSAGRLAGVYEQYF. The J gene is TRBJ2-7, the V gene TRBV20-1; 12 nucleotides agree with TRBD2. The germline gives CDR1 DFQATT, CDR2 SNEGSKA (reference sequence). Trimming removed 5 bases from V and 3 bases from J; junction bases left unmatched: 5. This CDR3 contains 14 residues.

The chain employs TRBV28 and TRBJ2-7; D uncertain. Germline lookup yields CDR1 MDHEN and CDR2 SYDVKM. The V end was cut by 3 bases, the J end by 4 bases, with 10 bases between. The CDR3 consists of 13 residues. The CDR3 is CASSFLGWYEQYF. DNA for the CDR3: TGTGCCAGCAGTTTCCTAGGATGGTACGAGCAGTACTTC.

This clonotype was observed many times. V and J are TRBV19 and TRBJ1-3; TRBD1 is a possible D gene (5 bases). The germline V gene encodes CDR1 LNHDA and CDR2 SQIVND (reference sequence). This CDR3 has 16 amino acids. Trimming stripped 6 bases from V and 4 bases from J, with 19 bases between. CDR3: CASSPNGGVSGNTIYF. CDR3 DNA sequence: TGTGCCAGTAGCCCCAACGGAGGGGTTTCCGGAAACACCATATATTTT. Looking up the rest from reference TRBV19 and TRBJ1-3 gives the full variable domain: DGGITQSPKYLFRKEGQNVTLSCEQNLNHDAMYWYRQDPGQGLRLIYYSQIVNDFQKGDIAEGYSVSREKKESFPLTVTSAQKNPTAFYLCASSPNGGVSGNTIYFGEGSWLTVV.

This clonotype was counted at least ten times. V gene TRBV7-2 combines with J gene TRBJ2-7; D possibly matches TRBD1 or TRBD2 (5 bases each). The length of the CDR3 is 15 residues. V was shortened by 0 bases and J by 3 bases, with 12 bases between the two germline ends. Germline V gene lookup returns CDR1 SGHTA and CDR2 FQGNSA. The CDR3 nucleotides are TGTGCCAGCAGCTTAGCGCCGGGGCTAGTCTACGAGCAGTACTTC. It codes for CASSLAPGLVYEQYF.

This rearrangement joins TRBV27 to TRBJ2-7; TRBD1 agrees at 8 bases. J lost 4 bases, V lost 7 bases, and 9 bases had no gene match. CDR3 length: 14 residues. Per germline, CDR1 MNHEY and CDR2 SMNVEV (reference sequence). In DNA form, the CDR3 reads TGTGCCAGCAATCCGGGACAGGCGGGTTACGAGCAGTACTTC. This translates into CASNPGQAGYEQYF.

This chain connects TRBV20-1 to TRBJ1-1; 10 nucleotides agree with TRBD1. After removal of 6 bases from V and 7 bases from J, the junction contained 20 bases not matched to a gene. Germline V lookup: CDR1 DFQATT, CDR2 SNEGSKA (reference sequence). The CDR3 runs 17 residues. The CDR3 spells CSASSWGQGPPFGEAFF. DNA for the CDR3: TGCAGTGCCAGCAGCTGGGGACAGGGGCCACCTTTTGGTGAAGCTTTCTTT.